What follows are 11 T cell receptor beta chains derived from one specimen sequenced in a study of T cells in Graves' hyperthyroidism and ophthalmopathy. The CDR3 regions of TCR beta were amplified from RNA transcripts. When the TCR CDR3 underwent first-round RT-PCR, the HTBI primer set was used. One entry per CDR3 protein results from TCRdb running MiXCR on the multiplex PCR reads. The sample lists approximately 600,000 distinct CDR3 sequences; approximately 14% were seen once. The sequencing input was blood. These receptors were collected from a woman between 18 and 29 years old with Graves' ophthalmopathy.

The sample holds many counts of this clonotype. This sequence joins TRBV2 and TRBJ2-7; 7 positions agree with TRBD2. J lost 3 bases, V lost 5 bases, and 16 bases had no gene match. Germline V gene sequence: CDR1 SNHLY, CDR2 FYNNEI. The CDR3 runs 17 residues. The CDR3 reads CASSPGLGSPNNYEQYF. The CDR3 DNA reads as TGTGCCAGCAGTCCCGGACTAGGTAGCCCTAACAACTACGAGCAGTACTTC. The full variable domain, completed using reference TRBV2 and TRBJ2-7, is EPEVTQTPSHQVTQMGQEVILRCVPISNHLYFYWYRQILGQKVEFLVSFYNNEISEKSEIFDDQFSVERPDGSNFTLKIRSTKLEDSAMYFCASSPGLGSPNNYEQYFGPGTRLTVT.

This clonotype has ten or more counts. This chain connects TRBV20-1 to TRBJ2-1; 7 nucleotides match TRBD2. The CDR3 is made up of 15 amino acids. V lost 4 bases to trimming and J lost 3 bases; unmatched junction nucleotides: 9. Germline CDR1 DFQATT, CDR2 SNEGSKA (reference sequence). The CDR3 bases are TGCAGTGCTACAAGCGGGGTCGGGGGCTACAATGAGCAGTTCTTC. This codes for CSATSGVGGYNEQFF.

This clonotype has ten or more counts. This chain links TRBV2 with TRBJ1-1, with D hard to call. CDR1 is SNHLY, CDR2 FYNNEI, per germline. The V end lost 6 bases, the J end lost 1 base, and 12 bases lay between the germline ends. The CDR3 spans 14 residues. The CDR3 DNA is TGTGCCAGCAGGACCCTACCGGAGAACACTGAAGCTTTCTTT. As protein: CASRTLPENTEAFF.

The V and J genes are TRBV2 and TRBJ2-5; D is unclear. V was trimmed by 6 bases and J by 4 bases, leaving 21 bases between them. The CDR3 loop spans 16 amino acids. Germline CDR1 SNHLY, CDR2 FYNNEI. CDR3 nucleotides: TGTGCCAGCAGACAATGGGGATACCCGTTAGGAGAGACCCAGTACTTC. Protein sequence: CASRQWGYPLGETQYF.

This clonotype has more than one count but fewer than ten. The chain is built from TRBV4-1 and TRBJ1-2, with 9 bases matching TRBD1. V gave up 1 base and J gave up 6 bases; unmatched junction bases: 3. Germline V CDR1 and CDR2: MGHRA, YSYEKL. This CDR3 is 14 amino acids long. The CDR3 spells CASSQVWTGDGYTF. The CDR3 DNA sequence: TGCGCCAGCAGCCAAGTGTGGACAGGGGATGGCTACACCTTC.

In its sample, this clonotype was seen many times. The V gene is TRBV10-3, the J gene TRBJ2-7, with D maybe TRBD2 (5 bases). Looked up from germline, CDR1 is ENHRY and CDR2 is SYGVKD. CDR3 length equals 15 residues. Trimming cost V 7 bases and J 5 bases, with 21 bases left between them. CDR3 amino acids: CAINRTDPQEDEQYF. DNA of the CDR3: TGTGCCATCAACAGAACCGACCCCCAGGAGGACGAGCAGTACTTC.

This clonotype was seen many times. The V gene is TRBV28, the J gene TRBJ2-5; TRBD2 agrees at 11 bases. CDR1 is MDHEN and CDR2 is SYDVKM in the germline V gene. The CDR3 runs to 15 residues. Trimming at V came to 3 bases and at J to 1 base, leaving 1 base not matched to a gene. The CDR3 is CASSLGLAVQETQYF. In DNA, the CDR3 is TGTGCCAGCAGTTTGGGACTAGCGGTCCAAGAGACCCAGTACTTC.

About this clonotype: A read error may explain this, as a much larger clone is one base away. V and J are TRBV3-1 and TRBJ2-7, with 15 nucleotides matching TRBD2. Germline V gives CDR1 LGHDT, CDR2 YNNKEL (reference sequence). This CDR3 has 21 residues. CDR3 sequence: CASSQEAWGLAGGRSSCEQYF. The CDR3, as DNA: TGTGCCAGCAGCCAAGAAGCATGGGGACTAGCGGGAGGTCGGAGCTCCTGCGAGCAGTACTTC.

This clonotype was seen ten or more times. The chain links TRBV7-9 to TRBJ2-3; 8 bases are shared with TRBD2. CDR1 and CDR2 from the germline V gene are SEHNR and FQNEAQ (reference sequence). V was clipped by 2 bases and J by 4 bases; unmatched bases: 8. The CDR3 extends over 16 amino acids. The CDR3 nucleotides are TGTGCCAGCAGCTTACGGGGGACTAGACCCCCAGATACGCAGTATTTT. As protein: CASSLRGTRPPDTQYF.

This clonotype was observed at least ten times. This chain connects TRBV2 to TRBJ1-1; tentative D call: TRBD1 (6 bases). From germline, CDR1 is SNHLY and CDR2 FYNNEI. Trimming shortened V by 6 bases and J by 5 bases, and 13 bases separated the two germline ends. The CDR3 spans 13 residues. The CDR3 coding sequence is TGTGCCAGCAGGAGAGACAGGAGGACTGAAGCTTTCTTT. It specifies CASRRDRRTEAFF.

This chain connects TRBV27 to TRBJ1-2, with unresolved D. Germline lookup yields CDR1 MNHEY and CDR2 SMNVEV (reference sequence). Trimming took off 3 bases at V and 1 base at J, with 9 bases between the two ends. The CDR3 totals 14 residues. CDR3 DNA sequence: TGTGCCAGCAGTTTTCAGGCCTTTAACTATGGCTACACCTTC. Its translation: CASSFQAFNYGYTF.